This TCR beta chain is drawn from a study of shared clonotypes between healthy human individuals (dated by TCRdb to 2019 to 2021). Concerning the study at large: The cohort included three men and a couple of women between 18 and 49 years of age. To estimate repertoire size and how much clonotype sharing occurs between individuals, the study deeply sequenced the blood TCR repertoires of roughly 5 healthy adults. Between about 0.94 and 10 billion PBMCs per donor were obtained by leukapheresis. To increase sequencing depth and limit assay-specific biases, TCR repertoire library preparation and sequencing were carried out by different laboratories using diverse techniques. For each donor, three plates each were used for CD4 naive and CD4 memory, two plates were used for CD8 naive, and one plate was used for CD8 memory.

Using the deep immunoSEQ assay, TCR CDR3 regions were amplified from genomic DNA by multiplex PCR. Extracted genomic DNA from each cell subset was distributed evenly across all wells of several immunoSEQ 96-well plates, and each plate was treated as a replicate. For sorted subsets, about 200 ng genomic DNA, equal to 30,000 to 35,000 T cell genomes, was loaded into each replicate PCR. Purified libraries were measured with a Qubit 3.0 fluorometer, size-checked on a Bioanalyzer 2100, and measured again with the KAPA Library Quantification kit. A separate single-read 150-cycle Illumina NextSeq 550 flow cell was used to sequence each immunoSEQ 96-well plate. Concerning the study's data processing: Because only junctional sequences without quality scores were contained in the immunoSEQ output, filtering matching that applied to full-length reads could not be performed. Sequences were annotated with PyIR, a Python wrapper for IgBLAST v1.9, using IMGT germline references to assign V/J genes and CDR3. Reads were filtered out if the reads had weak V/J assignments (E-value above 1e-6), no CDR3, stop codons, out-of-frame junctions, or ambiguous translated residues. A V3J clonotype was defined by an identical inferred V gene, J gene, and CDR3 amino acid sequence. To compute the percentage overlap between repertoires, the number of shared unique clonotypes was divided by the size of the smaller repertoire. Richness of each repertoire was evaluated using RTK rarefaction, the Chao1 estimator, and Recon v2.1 estimates of unobserved clonotypes. Generation probabilities for all TCRbeta clonotypes obtained by the gDNA method from a handful of donors were computed using OLGA. In TCRdb, the immuneACCESS table is reduced to in-frame sequences with V and J assigned. These tables do not hold every clone; where another copy was compared, an unresolved V gene accounts for under half, and the others remain unexplained. Clonal size and the V and J genes are those of that table, whereas D and trimming came from the DNA. The sample yields about 1.1 million clones; 70% to 80% were counted once. The ten largest account for more than 0.45% of the sample.

General conclusions and limits of the study: Sharing across a few donors was observed for 5% to 6.5% of naive CD4, 3.5% of naive CD8, 2.3% of memory CD4, and about 0.38% of memory CD8 clonotypes. Sampling was limited to blood, and TCR repertoires in tissue likely differ from TCR repertoires in blood. Rarefaction of sorted-subset datasets indicated incomplete sequencing despite the large sequencing depth. Based on pairwise subsampling, the degree of clonotype sharing among donors was expected to be affected by sequencing depth. The genetic and exposure-history diversity represented was limited by the small number of donors. Estimated clonotype richness was generally larger for naive than for memory subsets. Compared with non-shared clonotypes, the clonotypes found in all four sorted-subset donors had higher generation probabilities.

About this clone itself: Its antigen is unknown. Within one base of it there is no much larger clone, and no base qualities were kept.

V is shortened by 5 bases, J by 3 bases, and the region joining them spans 11 bases. From its cysteine to its phenylalanine, the CDR3 spans 13 amino acids. Left in the record is the CDR3 DNA by itself, 39 bases read in frame from the first base. CDR1 and CDR2 (SGHNT, YENEEA) derive from the germline V gene. The donors were healthy, HIV-negative adults who had no recently reported acute infections or vaccinations. Every donor was a Caucasian adult residing in Nashville, Tennessee, USA. Magnetic negative selection was used to enrich CD4+ T cells, after which naive cells were positively selected on CD45RA and the negative fraction became the memory subset. Blood was obtained by leukapheresis, after which PBMCs were separated by Ficoll-Histopaque density gradient centrifugation and cryopreserved in liquid nitrogen vapor phase. Purity and quantity of every magnetically sorted T cell population were checked by analytical flow cytometry. Genomic DNA was isolated from every sorted fraction and measured by UV absorbance on a Nanodrop 2000c.

The sequencing sample was made of memory CD4+ T cells from PBMCs. The cell subset or site label on this specimen signifies: CD45RA-negative fraction. This chain joins TRBV11-3 to TRBJ2-7, with the D gene not confidently named. The TCR was taken from a young man in good health. Some clones in this sample may be carry-over from other donors' samples. The CDR3 here reads CASSQDQNYEQYF. The DNA sequence is TGTGCCAGCAGCCAGGACCAGAACTACGAGCAGTACTTC. Extended through the reference TRBV11-3 and TRBJ2-7 proteins, this CDR3 yields the full variable domain: EAGVVQSPRYKIIEKKQPVAFWCNPISGHNTLYWYLQNLGQGPELLIRYENEEAVDDSQLPKDRFSAERLKGVDSTLKIQPAELGDSAVYLCASSQDQNYEQYFGPGTRLTVT.